This T cell receptor (beta chain) was identified in a study of T cell changes during pregnancy in multiple sclerosis. This CDR3 is built from 15 residues. CDR1 MNHGY and CDR2 SAAAGT come from the germline V gene. With 6 bases clipped from V and 2 bases from J, the junction kept 9 bases outside the gene matches. Generated by immunoSEQ multiplex PCR, the TCRdb table keeps only in-frame clones and is missing some. The sample has about 80,000 clones, under 95% seen once; the top ten hold over 1.3%. The gene calls are TRBV6-8 and TRBJ2-7; TRBD2 matches 8 bases. Sample: peripheral blood, taken before pregnancy. This sequence was found in a female donor with multiple sclerosis, enrolled in a pregnancy study. CDR3 protein: CASSPRRGETYEQYF. CDR3 nucleotide sequence: TGTGCCAGCAGCCCCCGGCGGGGGGAGACCTACGAGCAGTACTTC.